A selection of T cell receptor beta chains follows, all from one sample in a study of T cell repertoires in cytomegalovirus infection. From the reads, TCRdb called clonotypes with MiXCR, one entry per CDR3 protein. The repertoire consists of around 300,000 distinct CDR3 sequences, with over 7.5% occurring once and the leading ten covering approximately 4.5%. The sequencing input was PBMCs. Every receptor here comes from a human donor in good health (CMV status not recorded). Some clones in this sample may be carry-over from other donors' samples. CDR3s include the opening cysteine and the closing phenylalanine or tryptophan. A D gene is named only where the DNA matches it firmly. Only some rows state a clone size, as once, few, many or a class for expanded clones.

D gene,V gene,J gene,clone size,CDR3 protein,CDR3 DNA
NA,TRBV7-2,TRBJ1-1,few,CASTTRRPPEAFF,TGTGCCAGCACCACTCGAAGGCCCCCTGAAGCTTTCTTT
NA,TRBV7-2,TRBJ1-5,many,CASRPTGRDQPQHF,TGTGCCAGCAGACCTACAGGGAGGGATCAGCCCCAGCATTTT
NA,TRBV10-3,TRBJ1-1,few,CAISERTEAFF,TGTGCCATCAGTGAACGCACTGAAGCTTTCTTT
NA,TRBV7-2,TRBJ2-3,NA,CASSLSNIDTQYF,TGTGCCAGCAGCTTAAGTAATATAGATACGCAGTATTTT
NA,TRBV7-2,TRBJ1-1,NA,CASSAGVPTEAFF,TGTGCCAGCAGCGCCGGGGTTCCCACTGAAGCTTTCTTT
NA,TRBV10-1,TRBJ1-6,NA,CASSDGGGGGNSPLHF,TGCGCCAGCAGCGACGGAGGGGGAGGCGGTAATTCACCCCTCCACTTT
NA,TRBV25-1,TRBJ2-2,many,CASSEKGNTGELFF,TGTGCCAGCAGTGAGAAAGGGAACACCGGGGAGCTGTTTTTT
NA,TRBV6-2/TRBV6-3,TRBJ2-7,many,CASSPTWTYEQYF,TGTGCCAGCAGCCCTACTTGGACCTACGAGCAGTACTTC
NA,TRBV7-2,TRBJ1-1,many,CASSSRKVEAFF,TGTGCCAGCAGCTCGAGGAAGGTTGAAGCTTTCTTT
NA,TRBV27,TRBJ1-1,NA,CASSPRFSGDTEAFF,TGTGCCAGCAGTCCCCGGTTCTCCGGGGACACTGAAGCTTTCTTT